Shown below are 17 T cell receptor beta chains from a single sample sequenced in a study of T cell responses to AZD1222 COVID-19 vaccine. Measured with immunoSEQ multiplex PCR; TCRdb has only the in-frame clones, and not every one. Altogether fewer than 150,000 clones are present, 89% being singletons, with the ten largest covering over 8%. The sample in question was peripheral blood, obtained 28 days after the second AZD1222 dose. These receptors were obtained from an adult who received the AZD1222 COVID-19 vaccine.

The CDR3 protein is CASTPSGQGAGQPQHF. CDR3 sequence (DNA): TGTGCCAGCACCCCTTCCGGACAGGGCGCCGGTCAGCCCCAGCATTTT. The chain has TRBV6-6 and TRBJ1-5; 8 bases are shared with TRBD1. Per germline, CDR1 MNHNY and CDR2 SVGAGI (reference sequence). The CDR3 runs to 16 residues. V gave up 7 bases and J gave up 6 bases; unmatched junction bases: 14.

The CDR3 DNA follows: TGTGCCAGCAGAAGCGACTCGGCCGGGGAGCTGTTTTTT. This translates into CASRSDSAGELFF. The genes are TRBV25-1 and TRBJ2-2; D uncertain. The CDR3 spans 13 residues. CDR1 and CDR2 (germline): MGHDK, SYGVNS. V was trimmed by 6 bases and J by 6 bases, leaving 11 bases between them.

J is TRBJ2-3 and V is TRBV20-1, with no clear D. The CDR3 consists of 11 residues. V lost 6 bases, J lost 2 bases, and 6 bases lay in between. CDR1 and CDR2 from the germline V gene are DFQATT and SNEGSKA (reference sequence). The CDR3 reads CSAPFTDTQYF. CDR3 in DNA: TGCAGTGCCCCCTTCACAGATACGCAGTATTTT.

This clone was seen more than once but under ten times. The chain carries TRBV11-2 and TRBJ1-3, with D possibly TRBD1 on 6 matching bases. Germline V CDR1 and CDR2: SGHAT, FQNNGV. The V end lost 5 bases, the J end lost 6 bases, and 17 bases lay between the germline ends. The CDR3 is 15 amino acids. The CDR3 DNA is TGTGCCAGCAGCAAACCAGGGACAAGAGTAAACACCATATATTTT. Its translation is CASSKPGTRVNTIYF.

The chain combines TRBV12-3 or TRBV12-4 with TRBJ1-1; maybe TRBD1 (5 bases). V lost 7 bases, J lost 6 bases, and 12 bases lay in between. The CDR3 contains 12 residues. CDR3 in DNA: TGTGCCAGCATCGCCGGGGGGGCTGAAGCTTTCTTT. It is translated as CASIAGGAEAFF.

The CDR3 DNA is TGCAGATATGCCTCAGATACGCAGTATTTT. Protein: CRYASDTQYF. The rearrangement links TRBV29-1 to TRBJ2-3; D gene uncertain. Germline CDR1 SQVTM, CDR2 ANQGSEA. The CDR3 extends over 10 amino acids.

The chain uses TRBV7-3 and TRBJ2-3; a possible D gene is TRBD2 (7 bases). The CDR3 loop spans 17 amino acids. Trimming cost V 2 bases and J 4 bases, with 19 bases left between them. CDR1 and CDR2 from the germline V gene are SGHTA and FQGTGA. The CDR3 bases are TGTGCCAGCAGCTTAGCGGGGGCGACGGGGTATGCAGATACGCAGTATTTT. Its protein is CASSLAGATGYADTQYF.

The CDR3 reads CAWSWWGRGKYNEQFF. CDR3 coding DNA: TGTGCCTGGAGCTGGTGGGGGCGGGGAAAGTACAATGAGCAGTTCTTC. The chain links TRBV30 to TRBJ2-1; either TRBD1 or TRBD2 may fit D (6 bases each). Per germline, CDR1 GTSNPN and CDR2 SVGIG (reference sequence). V shed 3 bases and J shed 4 bases, with 19 bases lying between them. The CDR3 has 16 amino acids. Filled out from reference TRBV30 and TRBJ2-1, the complete variable domain reads SQTIHQWPATLVQPVGSPLSLECTVEGTSNPNLYWYRQAAGRGLQLLFYSVGIGQISSEVPQNLSASRPQDRQFILSSKKLLLSDSGFYLCAWSWWGRGKYNEQFFGPGTRLTVL.

There are a few counts of this clone. This chain links TRBV28 with TRBJ2-7, with a tentative D call TRBD2 (6 bases). CDR1 MDHEN and CDR2 SYDVKM come from the germline V gene. The CDR3 totals 14 residues. Trimming removed 5 bases from V and 2 bases from J, with 13 bases in between. The CDR3 nucleotides read TGTGCCAGCAGTACCGCGGGACTGGCCTACGAGCAGTACTTC. It specifies CASSTAGLAYEQYF. Variable domain in full (rest from reference TRBV28 and TRBJ2-7): DVKVTQSSRYLVKRTGEKVFLECVQDMDHENMFWYRQDPGLGLRLIYFSYDVKMKEKGDIPEGYSVSREKKERFSLILESASTNQTSMYLCASSTAGLAYEQYFGPGTRLTVT.

This chain uses TRBV7-8 with TRBJ1-6; TRBD1 agrees at 7 bases. This CDR3 has 15 amino acids. Germline CDR1 and CDR2: SGHVS and FQNEAQ. Germline trimming cut 2 bases from V and 9 bases from J; bases unmatched to any gene: 7. CDR3 in DNA: TGTGCCAGCAGCTTACAGTTGGGACAGCTTTCACCCCTCCACTTT. Protein: CASSLQLGQLSPLHF.

The rearrangement joins TRBV15 to TRBJ1-1; D is perhaps TRBD1 (5 bases). The ends were cut back, 3 bases at V and 4 bases at J, with 12 bases in the middle. There are 14 residues in the CDR3. The V gene's germline CDR1 is LNHNV and CDR2 YYDKDF (reference sequence). CDR3 sequence: CATSSREMVTEAFF. CDR3 bases: TGTGCCACCAGCAGCAGGGAGATGGTCACTGAAGCTTTCTTT.

The gene calls are TRBV30 and TRBJ1-2; D possibly corresponds to TRBD1 (5 bases). CDR1 and CDR2 (germline): GTSNPN, SVGIG (reference sequence). Trimming took off 1 base at V and 6 bases at J, with 12 bases between the two ends. This CDR3 spans 13 amino acids. The CDR3 DNA reads as TGTGCCTGGAGTGAGCAGGGTTGGGATGGCTACACCTTC. It specifies CAWSEQGWDGYTF.

V is TRBV7-9 and J is TRBJ1-6; D possibly corresponds to TRBD1 (5 bases). Germline V gene sequence: CDR1 SEHNR, CDR2 FQNEAQ (reference sequence). The CDR3 spans 13 residues. The V end lost 5 bases, the J end lost 7 bases, and 9 bases lay between the germline ends. In DNA, the CDR3 is TGTGCCAGCAGCCCCGGGGGGAATTCACCCCTCCACTTT. Encoded protein: CASSPGGNSPLHF.

The genes are TRBV5-1 and TRBJ2-1; TRBD2 aligns across 11 bases. The CDR3 length is 15 residues. J was trimmed by 6 bases and V by 5 bases; bases with no gene match: 7. CDR1 is SGHRS, CDR2 YFSETQ, per germline. The CDR3 DNA reads as TGCGCCAGCAGTCTTACCGGGACTAGCGGCAATGAGCAGTTCTTC. It codes for CASSLTGTSGNEQFF.

V is TRBV7-9 and J is TRBJ1-4; tentative D call: TRBD1 (5 bases). The CDR3 extends over 15 amino acids. V was clipped by 1 base and J by 6 bases, with 12 bases between them. CDR1 SEHNR and CDR2 FQNEAQ come from the germline V gene (reference sequence). CDR3 coding DNA: TGTGCCAGCAGCTTAGGCAGGGCGTCTCATGAAAAACTGTTTTTT. The encoded protein is CASSLGRASHEKLFF.

This clone was observed once. The gene calls are TRBV19 and TRBJ1-2; D uncertain. Trimming cost V 3 bases and J 0 bases, with 11 bases left between them. The CDR3 consists of 15 residues. CDR1 is LNHDA and CDR2 is SQIVND in the germline V gene (reference sequence). The CDR3 nucleotides are TGTGCCAGTAGTATGGCCATTTCTACTAACTATGGCTACACCTTC. Its translation: CASSMAISTNYGYTF. The whole variable domain, filled in from reference TRBV19 and TRBJ1-2, reads DGGITQSPKYLFRKEGQNVTLSCEQNLNHDAMYWYRQDPGQGLRLIYYSQIVNDFQKGDIAEGYSVSREKKESFPLTVTSAQKNPTAFYLCASSMAISTNYGYTFGSGTRLTVV.

The CDR3 loop reads CASSLGRGSSPLHF. The CDR3 region has the DNA TGTGCCAGCAGTCTGGGCCGGGGCAGTTCACCCCTCCACTTT. The chain links TRBV27 to TRBJ1-6; TRBD1 might be the D (5 bases). Per the germline V gene, CDR1 is MNHEY and CDR2 is SMNVEV (reference sequence). The CDR3 is 14 amino acids. The V gene lost 5 bases and the J gene lost 9 bases, with 14 bases spanning the gap.